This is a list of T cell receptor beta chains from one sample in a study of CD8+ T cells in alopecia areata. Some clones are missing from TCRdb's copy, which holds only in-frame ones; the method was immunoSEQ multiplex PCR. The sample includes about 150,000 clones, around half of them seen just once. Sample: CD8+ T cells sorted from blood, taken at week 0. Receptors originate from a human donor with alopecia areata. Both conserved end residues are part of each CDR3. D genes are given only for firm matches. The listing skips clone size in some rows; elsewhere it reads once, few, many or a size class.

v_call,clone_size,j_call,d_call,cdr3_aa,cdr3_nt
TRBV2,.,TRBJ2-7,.,CASSEGAGRSYEQYF,TGTGCCAGCAGTGAAGGTGCGGGGCGATCCTACGAGCAGTACTTC
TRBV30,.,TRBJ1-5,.,CAWSPGQGNQPQHF,TGTGCCTGGAGTCCCGGGCAGGGCAATCAGCCCCAGCATTTT
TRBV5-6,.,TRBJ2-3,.,CASSPWQVMSTDTQYF,TGTGCCAGCAGCCCGTGGCAGGTCATGAGTACAGATACGCAGTATTTT
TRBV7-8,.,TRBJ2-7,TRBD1,CASSSTGQGSYEQYF,TGTGCCAGCAGCTCCACGGGACAGGGGTCCTACGAGCAGTACTTC
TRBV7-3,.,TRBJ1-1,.,CASSLTAGGNTEAFF,TGTGCCAGCAGCTTAACTGCTGGGGGGAACACTGAAGCTTTCTTT
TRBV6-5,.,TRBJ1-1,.,CASSYGGENTEAFF,TGTGCCAGCAGTTACGGGGGTGAGAACACTGAAGCTTTCTTT
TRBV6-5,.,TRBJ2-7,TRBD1,CASSSPSTDRNYEQYF,TGTGCCAGCAGTTCCCCCTCTACGGACAGGAACTACGAGCAGTACTTC
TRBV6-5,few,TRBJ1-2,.,CASSYAGTPRDGYTF,TGTGCCAGCAGTTACGCCGGGACGCCGAGGGATGGCTACACCTTC
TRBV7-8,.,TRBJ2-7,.,CASSFFRGPLNEQYF,TGTGCCAGCAGCTTTTTTCGGGGACCCCTGAACGAGCAGTACTTC
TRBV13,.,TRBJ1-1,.,CASSLVGGLYPEAFF,TGTGCCAGCAGCTTAGTCGGGGGTTTATACCCTGAAGCTTTCTTT
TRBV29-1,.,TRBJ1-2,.,CSVDKMDGYGYTF,TGCAGCGTTGACAAAATGGACGGCTATGGCTACACCTTC
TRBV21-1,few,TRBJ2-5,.,CASSKGVQETQYF,TGTGCCAGCAGCAAAGGTGTCCAAGAGACCCAGTACTTC
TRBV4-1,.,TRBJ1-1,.,CASSQDVGAEAFF,TGCGCCAGCAGCCAAGATGTCGGCGCTGAAGCTTTCTTT
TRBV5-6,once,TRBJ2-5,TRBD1,CASSTSTGGRETQYF,TGTGCCAGCAGCACATCCACAGGGGGCCGGGAGACCCAGTACTTC
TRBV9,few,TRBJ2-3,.,CASSPYGGGTDTQYF,TGTGCCAGCAGCCCCTATGGGGGTGGCACAGATACGCAGTATTTT
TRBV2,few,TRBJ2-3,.,CASGDSPYDSTDTQYF,TGTGCCAGCGGCGACTCCCCTTACGATAGCACAGATACGCAGTATTTT
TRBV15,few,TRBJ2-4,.,CATSNDIAKNIQYF,TGTGCCACCAGTAACGACATAGCCAAAAACATTCAGTACTTC